The source of this T cell receptor beta chain is a study of T-cell reconstitution after alpha-beta-depleted transplantation in children. A TCRbeta library incorporating unique molecular identifiers was prepared. TCRdb re-analysed the PCR reads in MiXCR, keeping a single row per CDR3 protein. The sample contains around 30,000 distinct CDR3 sequences, approximately 7% of which appear only once. Study results and limitations: Where some patients showed high TCRbeta diversity at day 60, it came from recipient T cells and thymic progenitors that had survived. One year after transplant, T-cell counts and diversity came mostly from newly produced T cells. Roughly two months post-transplant, alpha-beta T cells reportedly originated from several hundred graft clones that had expanded.

This clonotype showed up many times. What it binds is unknown. The clonotype was recovered from a child under two years old who had a stem cell transplant for acute myeloid leukemia, so the T cells may come from the graft donor. The sample in question was peripheral blood, obtained 60 days after TCRalphabeta/CD19-depleted stem cell transplant.

CDR3 nucleotides: TGTGCCACGGCTCCATCAGCCGTACGCACAGATACGCAGTATTTT. Translated: CATAPSAVRTDTQYF. The rearrangement links TRBV24-1 to TRBJ2-3; no firm D call. Germline-derived CDR1 and CDR2 are KGHDR and SFDVKD. This CDR3 region has 15 residues. The V and J ends lost 10 bases and 1 base respectively, with 17 bases between them.